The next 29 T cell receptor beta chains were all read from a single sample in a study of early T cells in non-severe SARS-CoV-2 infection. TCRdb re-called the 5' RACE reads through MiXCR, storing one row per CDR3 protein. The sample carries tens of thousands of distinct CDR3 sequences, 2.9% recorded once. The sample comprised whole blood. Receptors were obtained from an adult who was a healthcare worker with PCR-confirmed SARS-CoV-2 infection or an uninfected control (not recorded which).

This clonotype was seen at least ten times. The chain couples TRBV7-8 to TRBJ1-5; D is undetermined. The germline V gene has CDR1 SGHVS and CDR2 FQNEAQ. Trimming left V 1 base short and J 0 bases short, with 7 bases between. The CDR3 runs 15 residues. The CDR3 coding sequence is TGTGCCAGCAGCTTAGTAGCTTTTAGCAATCAGCCCCAGCATTTT. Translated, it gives CASSLVAFSNQPQHF.

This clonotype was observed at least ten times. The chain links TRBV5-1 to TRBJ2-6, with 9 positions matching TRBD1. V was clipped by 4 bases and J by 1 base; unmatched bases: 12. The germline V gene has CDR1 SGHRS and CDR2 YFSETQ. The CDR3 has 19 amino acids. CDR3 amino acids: CASSLRPTGGLSGANVLTF. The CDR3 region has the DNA TGCGCCAGCAGCCTACGACCTACAGGGGGCCTTTCTGGGGCCAACGTCCTGACTTTC.

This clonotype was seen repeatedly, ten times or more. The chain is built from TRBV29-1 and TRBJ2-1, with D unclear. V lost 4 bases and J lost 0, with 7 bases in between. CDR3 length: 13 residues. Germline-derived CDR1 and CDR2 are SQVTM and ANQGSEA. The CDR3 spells CSVGRPSYNEQFF. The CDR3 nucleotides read TGCAGCGTTGGCCGGCCCTCCTACAATGAGCAGTTCTTC.

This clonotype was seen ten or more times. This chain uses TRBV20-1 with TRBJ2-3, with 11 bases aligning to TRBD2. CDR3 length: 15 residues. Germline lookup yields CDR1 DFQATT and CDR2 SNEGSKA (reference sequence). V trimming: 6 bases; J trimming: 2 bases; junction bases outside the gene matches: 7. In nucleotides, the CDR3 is TGCAGTGCGGCGCTAGCGGGGGGCACCACAGATACGCAGTATTTT. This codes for CSAALAGGTTDTQYF.

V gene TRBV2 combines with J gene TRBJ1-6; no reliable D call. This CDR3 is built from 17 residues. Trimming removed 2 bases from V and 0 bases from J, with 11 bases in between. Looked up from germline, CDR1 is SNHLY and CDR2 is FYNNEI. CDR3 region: CASSEIRGVSYNSPLHF. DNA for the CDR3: TGTGCCAGCAGTGAAATCCGCGGGGTCTCCTATAATTCACCCCTCCACTTT. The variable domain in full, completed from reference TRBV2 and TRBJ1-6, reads EPEVTQTPSHQVTQMGQEVILRCVPISNHLYFYWYRQILGQKVEFLVSFYNNEISEKSEIFDDQFSVERPDGSNFTLKIRSTKLEDSAMYFCASSEIRGVSYNSPLHFGNGTRLTVT.

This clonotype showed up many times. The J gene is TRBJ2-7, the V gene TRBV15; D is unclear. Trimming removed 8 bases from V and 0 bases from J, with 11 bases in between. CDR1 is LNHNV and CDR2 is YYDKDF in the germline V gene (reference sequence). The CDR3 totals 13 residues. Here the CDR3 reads CATQVIYSYEQYV. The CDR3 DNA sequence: TGTGCCACCCAAGTCATTTACTCCTACGAGCAGTACGTC.

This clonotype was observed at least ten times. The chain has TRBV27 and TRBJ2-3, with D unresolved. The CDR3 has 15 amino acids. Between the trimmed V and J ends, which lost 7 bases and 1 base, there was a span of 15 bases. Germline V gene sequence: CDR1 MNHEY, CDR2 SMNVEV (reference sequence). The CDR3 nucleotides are TGTGCCAGCACCCACCGGGCAGGACGCACAGATACGCAGTATTTT. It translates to CASTHRAGRTDTQYF.

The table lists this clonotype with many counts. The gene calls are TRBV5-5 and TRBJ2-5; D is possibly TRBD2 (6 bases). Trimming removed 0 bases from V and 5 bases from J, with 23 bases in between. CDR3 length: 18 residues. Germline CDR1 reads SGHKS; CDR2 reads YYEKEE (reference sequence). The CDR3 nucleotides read TGTGCCAGCAGCTTGGCCGGAGGCGGGGCAGCCCTTGTGGAGACCCAGTACTTC. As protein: CASSLAGGGAALVETQYF.

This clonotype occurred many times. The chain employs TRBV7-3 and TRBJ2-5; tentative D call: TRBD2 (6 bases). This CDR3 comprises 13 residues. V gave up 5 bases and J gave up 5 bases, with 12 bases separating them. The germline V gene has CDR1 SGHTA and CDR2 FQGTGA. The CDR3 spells CASSRWGDETQYF. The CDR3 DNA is TGTGCCAGCAGCCGGTGGGGGGACGAGACCCAGTACTTC.

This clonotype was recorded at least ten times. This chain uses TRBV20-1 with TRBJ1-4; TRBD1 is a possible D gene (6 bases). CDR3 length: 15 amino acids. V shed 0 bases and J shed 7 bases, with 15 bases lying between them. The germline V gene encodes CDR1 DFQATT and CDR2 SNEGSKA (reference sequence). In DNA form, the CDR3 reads TGCAGTGCTAGAGACGGGTACAGGGAGGGTGAAAAACTGTTTTTT. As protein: CSARDGYREGEKLFF.

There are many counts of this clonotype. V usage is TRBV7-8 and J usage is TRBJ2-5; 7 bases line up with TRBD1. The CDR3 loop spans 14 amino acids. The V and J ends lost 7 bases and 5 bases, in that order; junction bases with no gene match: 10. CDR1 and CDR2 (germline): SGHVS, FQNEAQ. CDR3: CASTLLTGKETQYF. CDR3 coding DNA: TGTGCCAGCACCCTCCTGACAGGGAAGGAGACCCAGTACTTC.

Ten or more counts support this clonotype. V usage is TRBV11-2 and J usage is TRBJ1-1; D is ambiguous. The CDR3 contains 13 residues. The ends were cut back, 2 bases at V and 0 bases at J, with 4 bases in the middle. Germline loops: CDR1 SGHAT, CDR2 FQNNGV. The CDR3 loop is CASSLRLNTEAFF. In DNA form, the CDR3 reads TGTGCCAGCAGCTTAAGGCTGAACACTGAAGCTTTCTTT.

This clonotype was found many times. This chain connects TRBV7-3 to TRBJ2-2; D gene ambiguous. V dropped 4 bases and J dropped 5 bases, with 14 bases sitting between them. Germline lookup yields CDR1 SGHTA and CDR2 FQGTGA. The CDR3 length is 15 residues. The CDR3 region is CASSSGQIGTGELFF. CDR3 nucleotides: TGTGCCAGCAGCTCCGGGCAAATTGGGACCGGGGAGCTGTTTTTT.

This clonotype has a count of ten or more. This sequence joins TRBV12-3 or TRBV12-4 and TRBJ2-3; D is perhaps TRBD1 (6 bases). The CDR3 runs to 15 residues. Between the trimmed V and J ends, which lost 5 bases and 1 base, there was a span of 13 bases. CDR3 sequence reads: CASSAPRTGTDTQYF. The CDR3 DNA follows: TGTGCCAGCAGTGCCCCAAGGACAGGCACAGATACGCAGTATTTT.

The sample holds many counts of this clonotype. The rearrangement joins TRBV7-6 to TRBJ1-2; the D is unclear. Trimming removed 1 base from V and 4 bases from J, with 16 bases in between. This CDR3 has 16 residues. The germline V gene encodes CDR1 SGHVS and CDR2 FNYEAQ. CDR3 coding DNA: TGTGCCAGCAGCTTAGATAGCGGTCCGGCAGCCTATGGCTACACCTTC. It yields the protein CASSLDSGPAAYGYTF.

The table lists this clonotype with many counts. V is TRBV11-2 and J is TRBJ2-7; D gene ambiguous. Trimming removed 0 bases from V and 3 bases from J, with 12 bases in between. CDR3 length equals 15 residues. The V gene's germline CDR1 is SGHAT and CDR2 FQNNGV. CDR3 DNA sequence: TGTGCCAGCAGCTTAGATCCTTCGGCTAGCTACGAGCAGTACGTC. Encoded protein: CASSLDPSASYEQYV.

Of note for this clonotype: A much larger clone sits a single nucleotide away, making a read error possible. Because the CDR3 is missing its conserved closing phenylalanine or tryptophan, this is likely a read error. Here the CDR3 reads CASSMGSGHHTDTQYS. In DNA, the CDR3 is TGTGCCAGCAGCATGGGTTCTGGACACCACACAGATACGCAGTATTCT. This rearrangement joins TRBV5-4 to TRBJ2-3; D may be TRBD1 (5 bases). CDR3 size: 16 residues. Germline assignment: CDR1 SGHNT and CDR2 YYREEE (reference sequence). V gave up 4 bases and J gave up 2 bases, with 17 bases separating them.

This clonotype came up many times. The CDR3: CASSPLEGRTEAFF. CDR3 in DNA: TGTGCCAGCTCACCCCTGGAGGGGAGAACTGAAGCTTTCTTT. The chain joins TRBV18 to TRBJ1-1; a weak D match, TRBD1 (5 bases). This CDR3 comprises 14 residues. V shed 3 bases and J shed 5 bases, with 13 bases lying between them. The germline V gene has CDR1 KGHSH and CDR2 LQKENI.

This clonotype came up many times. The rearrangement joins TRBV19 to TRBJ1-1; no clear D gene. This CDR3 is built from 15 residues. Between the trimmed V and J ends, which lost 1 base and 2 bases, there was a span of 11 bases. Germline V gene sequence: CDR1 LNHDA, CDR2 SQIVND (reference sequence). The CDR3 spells CASSIVWGTNTEAFF. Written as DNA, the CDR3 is TGTGCCAGTAGTATAGTGTGGGGTACAAACACTGAAGCTTTCTTT.

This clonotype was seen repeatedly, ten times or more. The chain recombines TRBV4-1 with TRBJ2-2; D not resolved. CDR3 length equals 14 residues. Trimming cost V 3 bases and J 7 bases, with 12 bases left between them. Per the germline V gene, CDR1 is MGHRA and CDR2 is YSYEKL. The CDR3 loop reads CASSQSTLNGELFF. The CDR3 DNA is TGCGCCAGCAGCCAGAGTACACTAAACGGGGAGCTGTTTTTT.

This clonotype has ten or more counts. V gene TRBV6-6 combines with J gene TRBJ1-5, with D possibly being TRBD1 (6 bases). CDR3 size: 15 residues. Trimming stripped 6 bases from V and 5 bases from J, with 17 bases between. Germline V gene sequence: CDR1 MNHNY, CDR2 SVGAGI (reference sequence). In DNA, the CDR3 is TGTGCCAGCAGCCAAGAGCGGGGGCGCGATCAGCCCCAGCATTTT. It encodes CASSQERGRDQPQHF.

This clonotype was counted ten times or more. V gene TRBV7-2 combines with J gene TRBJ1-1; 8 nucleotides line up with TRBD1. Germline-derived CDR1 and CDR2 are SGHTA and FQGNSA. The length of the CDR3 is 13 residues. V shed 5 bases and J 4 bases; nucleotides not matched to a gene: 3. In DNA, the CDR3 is TGTGCCAGCAGCGCAGGGGGCTTCACTGAAGCTTTCTTT. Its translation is CASSAGGFTEAFF.

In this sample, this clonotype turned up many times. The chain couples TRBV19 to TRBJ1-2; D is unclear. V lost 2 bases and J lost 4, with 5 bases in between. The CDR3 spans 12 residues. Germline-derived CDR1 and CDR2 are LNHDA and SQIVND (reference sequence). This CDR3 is CASSIRRYGYTF. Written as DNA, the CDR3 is TGTGCCAGTAGTATACGACGCTATGGCTACACCTTC.

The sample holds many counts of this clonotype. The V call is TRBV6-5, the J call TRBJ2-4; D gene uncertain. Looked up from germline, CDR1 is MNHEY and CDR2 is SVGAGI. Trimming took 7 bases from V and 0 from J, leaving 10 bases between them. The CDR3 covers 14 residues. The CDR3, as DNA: TGTGCCAGCAAAGAAGGTCTAGCCAAAAACATTCAGTACTTC. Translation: CASKEGLAKNIQYF.

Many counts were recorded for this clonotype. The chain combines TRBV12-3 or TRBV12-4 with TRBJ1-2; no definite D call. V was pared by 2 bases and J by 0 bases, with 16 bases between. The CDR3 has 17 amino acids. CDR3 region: CASSLRRWGQANYGYTF. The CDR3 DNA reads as TGTGCCAGCAGTTTAAGGAGATGGGGTCAAGCTAACTATGGCTACACCTTC.

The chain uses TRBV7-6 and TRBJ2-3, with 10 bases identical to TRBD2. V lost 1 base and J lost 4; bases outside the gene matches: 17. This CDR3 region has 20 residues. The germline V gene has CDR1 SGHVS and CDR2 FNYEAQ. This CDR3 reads CASSLGRAAGGLLVSDTQYF. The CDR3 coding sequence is TGTGCCAGCAGCTTAGGGCGAGCAGCGGGGGGGCTACTCGTTTCAGATACGCAGTATTTT. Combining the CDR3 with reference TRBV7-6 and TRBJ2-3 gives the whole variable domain GAGVSQSPRYKVTKRGQDVALRCDPISGHVSLYWYRQALGQGPEFLTYFNYEAQQDKSGLPNDRFSAERPEGSISTLTIQRTEQRDSAMYRCASSLGRAAGGLLVSDTQYFGPGTRLTVL.

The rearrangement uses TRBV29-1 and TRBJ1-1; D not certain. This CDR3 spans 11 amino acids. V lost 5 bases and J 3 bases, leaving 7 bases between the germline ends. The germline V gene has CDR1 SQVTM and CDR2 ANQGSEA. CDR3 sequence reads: CSVQAHTEAFF. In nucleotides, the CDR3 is TGCAGCGTTCAAGCCCACACTGAAGCTTTCTTT.

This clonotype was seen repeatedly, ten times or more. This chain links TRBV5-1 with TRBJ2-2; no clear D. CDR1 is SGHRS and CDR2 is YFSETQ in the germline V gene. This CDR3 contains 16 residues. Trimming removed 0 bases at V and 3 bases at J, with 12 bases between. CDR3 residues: CASSLAPREYTGELFF. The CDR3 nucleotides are TGCGCCAGCAGCTTGGCACCACGAGAATACACCGGGGAGCTGTTTTTT.

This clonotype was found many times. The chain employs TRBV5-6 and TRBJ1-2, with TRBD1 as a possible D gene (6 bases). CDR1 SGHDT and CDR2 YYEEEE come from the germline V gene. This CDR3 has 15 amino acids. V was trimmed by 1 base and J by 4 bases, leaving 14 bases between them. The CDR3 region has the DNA TGTGCCAGCAGCTTGTTGATCAGAGGGGGCTATGGCTACACCTTC. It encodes CASSLLIRGGYGYTF.